These 21 T cell receptor beta chains were sequenced from one sample in a study of T cell repertoires in ileal Crohn's disease. Sequenced by immunoSEQ multiplex PCR; TCRdb stores in-frame clones only, minus some. This table has about 18,000 clones, 60% to 85% appearing once. Time point denoted: inflamed ileum from the surgical specimen. The sequenced sample consisted of ileal tissue. The receptor source for this set is an adult with Crohn's disease.

The chain couples TRBV5-1 to TRBJ1-6, with D possibly TRBD1 on 5 matching bases. V lost 4 bases to trimming and J lost 2 bases, with 13 bases between them. Germline CDR1 and CDR2: SGHRS and YFSETQ. The CDR3 runs to 16 residues. The CDR3 coding sequence is TGCGCCAGCAGCAGCAGGGAGGTAACCTATAATTCACCCCTCCACTTT. This gives the protein CASSSREVTYNSPLHF.

The V call is TRBV7-2, the J call TRBJ2-3; the D gene is possibly TRBD1 (6 bases). Germline CDR1 is SGHTA and CDR2 is FQGNSA. V was clipped by 2 bases and J by 4 bases, with 13 bases between them. The CDR3 is made up of 15 amino acids. CDR3 in amino acids: CASSLTTGKADTQYF. The CDR3 DNA follows: TGTGCCAGCAGCTTAACGACAGGCAAGGCAGATACGCAGTATTTT.

V usage is TRBV15 and J usage is TRBJ2-1; D might be TRBD1 (7 bases). Germline V gene lookup returns CDR1 LNHNV and CDR2 YYDKDF (reference sequence). The CDR3 spans 16 residues. The ends were cut back, 3 bases at V and 10 bases at J, with 22 bases in the middle. In nucleotides, the CDR3 is TGTGCCACCAGCAGTGAAGGAGGGGGCATCGTTTACGAGCAGTTCTTC. Its translation: CATSSEGGGIVYEQFF.

This clone was counted only a few times. This CDR3 reads CASSFFPRGDTQYF. CDR3 DNA: TGTGCCAGCAGCTTTTTTCCCCGCGGGGATACGCAGTATTTT. The chain links TRBV5-8 to TRBJ2-3, with D perhaps matching TRBD2 (5 bases). CDR3 length: 14 amino acids. From germline, CDR1 is SGHTS and CDR2 YDEGEE. V gave up 2 bases and J gave up 6 bases, with 13 bases separating them.

This clone occurred once. The rearrangement joins TRBV27 to TRBJ2-7; 12 nucleotides match TRBD2. Unmatched junction bases numbered 7, after V lost 5 bases and J lost 2 bases. Germline assignment: CDR1 MNHEY and CDR2 SMNVEV (reference sequence). CDR3 size: 16 residues. The CDR3 DNA reads TGTGCCAGCAGTCCATACACTAGCGGGAGGACCTACGAGCAGTACTTC. Protein product: CASSPYTSGRTYEQYF.

The gene calls are TRBV4-1 and TRBJ2-7; 8 nucleotides match TRBD1. The germline gives CDR1 MGHRA, CDR2 YSYEKL. The CDR3 sequence is 18 residues long. V was clipped by 3 bases and J by 3 bases; unmatched bases: 16. The CDR3 DNA follows: TGCGCCAGCAGCCATTCTTTTAGTGGACAGGGTATGGGCTACGAGCAGTACTTC. Translation: CASSHSFSGQGMGYEQYF.

CDR3 sequence (DNA): TGTGCCAGCAGTTTCGGCGGAGGGGGCACTGAAGCTTTCTTT. The encoded protein is CASSFGGGGTEAFF. The chain couples TRBV28 to TRBJ1-1; the D gene is possibly TRBD1 (6 bases). Trimming removed 3 bases at V and 4 bases at J, with 12 bases between. CDR1 MDHEN and CDR2 SYDVKM come from the germline V gene. This CDR3 contains 14 residues.

This chain connects TRBV6-5 to TRBJ1-1; D unresolved. Trimming took off 6 bases at V and 8 bases at J, with 10 bases between the two ends. The CDR3 sequence is 11 residues long. The germline CDR1 and CDR2 sequences are MNHEY and SVGAGI. DNA of the CDR3: TGTGCCAGCAGGGGCTTTACGGAAGCTTTCTTT. Residues: CASRGFTEAFF.

The chain combines TRBV6-6 with TRBJ2-7, with D unresolved. This CDR3 contains 13 residues. V lost 5 bases, J lost 0 bases, and 8 bases lay in between. Germline V gives CDR1 MNHNY, CDR2 SVGAGI (reference sequence). CDR3 in amino acids: CASSLGNSYEQYF. The CDR3 coding sequence is TGTGCCAGCAGTCTAGGGAACTCCTACGAGCAGTACTTC.

This chain joins TRBV6-5 and TRBJ1-5, with D possibly being TRBD1 (5 bases). Germline loops: CDR1 MNHEY, CDR2 SVGAGI. The CDR3 has 15 residues. The V end was cut by 5 bases, the J end by 6 bases, with 17 bases between. The CDR3 DNA is TGTGCCAGCAGTCTGACAGCCGAGAGGGGTCAGCCCCAGCATTTT. Residues: CASSLTAERGQPQHF.

Note on this clone: This could be a read error, since a much larger clone is one nucleotide away. Other nucleotide sequences from this sample produce the same CDR3. The chain joins TRBV29-1 to TRBJ2-2, with a tentative D call TRBD1 (6 bases). The CDR3 is 15 amino acids. Germline assignment: CDR1 SQVTM and CDR2 ANQGSEA. CDR3 loop: CSVRPLGRDTGELFF. The CDR3 DNA reads as TGCAGCGTTCGCCCTTTGGGTCGGGACACCGGGGAGCTATTTTTT.

This chain links TRBV7-2 with TRBJ2-2; tentatively, D is TRBD1 (5 bases). Between the trimmed V and J ends, which lost 6 bases and 4 bases, there was a span of 15 bases. This CDR3 is built from 15 residues. The germline V gene has CDR1 SGHTA and CDR2 FQGNSA. CDR3 residues: CASSLTRGGTGELFF. CDR3 in DNA: TGTGCCAGCAGTTTAACAAGGGGCGGCACCGGGGAGCTGTTTTTT.

The chain carries TRBV5-4 and TRBJ1-2; 9 positions agree with TRBD1. Trimming cost V 4 bases and J 8 bases; bases outside gene matches: 9. The CDR3 sequence is 14 residues long. Looked up from germline, CDR1 is SGHNT and CDR2 is YYREEE (reference sequence). The CDR3 nucleotides read TGTGCCAGCAGCAGAAGCGGACAGGGGATAGGCTACACCTTC. Protein: CASSRSGQGIGYTF.

The chain joins TRBV6-1 to TRBJ1-4; D gene ambiguous. V dropped 8 bases and J dropped 3 bases, with 10 bases sitting between them. The germline CDR1 and CDR2 sequences are MNHNS and SASEGT. The CDR3 spans 13 residues. CDR3 protein: CASVGLANEKLFF. The CDR3 nucleotides are TGTGCCAGCGTGGGGTTGGCTAATGAAAAACTGTTTTTT.

This clone showed up just a few times. The J gene is TRBJ2-7, the V gene TRBV5-6; D is possibly TRBD1 (7 bases). The CDR3 runs to 16 residues. The V end lost 2 bases, the J end lost 3 bases, and 18 bases lay between the germline ends. CDR1 SGHDT and CDR2 YYEEEE come from the germline V gene. In DNA, the CDR3 is TGTGCCAGCAGCTTACTGGAGGGGGCTGGGCGCTACGAGCAGTACTTC. This gives the protein CASSLLEGAGRYEQYF.

This chain connects TRBV19 to TRBJ2-7, with 7 bases fitting TRBD2. The CDR3 spans 15 residues. CDR1 is LNHDA and CDR2 is SQIVND in the germline V gene (reference sequence). Unmatched junction bases numbered 9, after V lost 6 bases and J lost 1 base. CDR3 sequence: CASSTQGGRSYEQYF. The CDR3 DNA follows: TGTGCCAGTAGCACCCAGGGAGGGCGATCCTACGAGCAGTACTTC.

The chain links TRBV10-2 to TRBJ2-7; 8 nucleotides line up with TRBD2. The CDR3 is made up of 15 amino acids. V shed 8 bases, J shed 3 bases, and the junction held 12 bases outside the gene matches. Germline V gene data show CDR1 as WSHSY and CDR2 as SAAADI. CDR3 coding DNA: TGCGCCAGCGGGCCGATGACTAGCGCTTACTACGAGCAGTACTTC. Translated, it gives CASGPMTSAYYEQYF.

V and J are TRBV5-8 and TRBJ1-2; possible D gene TRBD1, 5 bases. Trimming removed 2 bases from V and 4 bases from J, with 12 bases in between. CDR3 length equals 14 residues. Germline CDR1 is SGHTS and CDR2 is YDEGEE. In nucleotides, the CDR3 is TGTGCCAGCAGCTTACAACAGGCGATCTATGGCTACACCTTC. Translating it yields CASSLQQAIYGYTF.

As DNA, the CDR3 is TGTGCCAGCAGGGAAGGACTAGCGGGAGGAGATCACACCGGGGAGCTGTTTTTT. It specifies CASREGLAGGDHTGELFF. V is TRBV7-2 and J is TRBJ2-2; the match to TRBD2 covers 14 bases. Germline CDR1 and CDR2: SGHTA and FQGNSA. CDR3 length equals 18 residues. V lost 6 bases to trimming and J lost 3 bases; unmatched junction nucleotides: 9.

The chain carries TRBV4-2 and TRBJ2-5; no clear D. Per the germline V gene, CDR1 is LGHNA and CDR2 is YNFKEQ. CDR3 length: 14 residues. The germline V and J ends were trimmed by 2 bases and 3 bases, with 10 bases remaining between them. CDR3 DNA sequence: TGTGCCAGCAGCCAAAGTCAGGATAAAGAGACCCAGTACTTC. Its translation is CASSQSQDKETQYF.

This clone was recorded once. The rearrangement links TRBV19 to TRBJ2-7; D remains unclear. The CDR3 loop spans 12 amino acids. The V gene lost 5 bases and the J gene lost 6 bases, with 11 bases spanning the gap. Germline V lookup: CDR1 LNHDA, CDR2 SQIVND (reference sequence). CDR3 in DNA: TGTGCCAGTAGTTCCAATCGGGTCGAGCAGTACTTC. Its translation is CASSSNRVEQYF.